Each of the 19 T cell receptor beta chains below was sequenced from the same sample in a study of blood T cell repertoires in COVID-19 (dated by TCRdb to the early 2020s). To prepare the library, the immunoSEQ multiplex PCR assay was applied. Sourced from immuneACCESS, this table was stored by TCRdb with only in-frame sequences that have V and J called. A share of the clones is absent; for the studies checked, an unresolved V gene accounts for under half, and the remainder has no known explanation. The sample profile shows approximately 13,000 clones; around 82% of them were found once. Under 25% of the sample belongs to the ten largest clones. Material: peripheral blood. These TCRs come from a woman aged 60-75 years with acute or convalescent COVID-19.

The J gene is TRBJ1-5, the V gene TRBV27, with 7 bases matching TRBD1. The CDR3 totals 14 residues. Germline V gene lookup returns CDR1 MNHEY and CDR2 SMNVEV (reference sequence). Trimming removed 5 bases from V and 7 bases from J; junction bases left unmatched: 8. The CDR3, as DNA: TGTGCCAGCAGTCCTACAGGGGTGGGCCAGCCCCAGCATTTT. It specifies CASSPTGVGQPQHF.

The V and J genes are TRBV7-2 and TRBJ2-1; possible D gene TRBD2, 5 bases. V dropped 3 bases and J dropped 2 bases, with 11 bases sitting between them. Germline CDR1 and CDR2: SGHTA and FQGNSA. The CDR3 loop spans 15 amino acids. CDR3 sequence reads: CASSFLLGTYNEQFF. The CDR3 coding sequence is TGTGCCAGCAGCTTTTTACTAGGGACCTACAATGAGCAGTTCTTC.

The chain links TRBV18 to TRBJ1-2, with TRBD1 matching over 8 bases. The germline gives CDR1 KGHSH, CDR2 LQKENI. The CDR3 has 14 residues. With V trimmed by 6 bases and J by 1 base, 4 bases remained unmatched. The CDR3 DNA reads TGTGCCAGCTCGCAAACAGGGGGTAACTATGGCTACACCTTC. Translation: CASSQTGGNYGYTF.

This clone was detected a few times. V gene TRBV21-1 combines with J gene TRBJ1-5; TRBD1 is the table's D call, not checked against the DNA. TRBV21-1 is a listed pseudogene. The CDR3 runs 17 residues. CDR3 nucleotides: TGTGCCAGCAGCAAAGTAGGGGCACCAGAACCCCATCAGCCCCAGCATTTT. This encodes CASSKVGAPEPHQPQHF.

The V call is TRBV2, the J call TRBJ2-1; D might be TRBD1 (5 bases). The CDR3 contains 13 residues. V was clipped by 6 bases and J by 10 bases, with 16 bases between them. Germline V gene data show CDR1 as SNHLY and CDR2 as FYNNEI. The CDR3 sequence: CASRARGNWEQFF. The CDR3 region has the DNA TGTGCCAGCAGGGCTAGGGGCAATTGGGAGCAGTTCTTC.

The rearrangement links TRBV7-2 to TRBJ2-7; 9 bases fit TRBD2. V shed 6 bases and J 0 bases; nucleotides not matched to a gene: 12. The germline CDR1 and CDR2 sequences are SGHTA and FQGNSA. The CDR3 totals 17 residues. In nucleotides, the CDR3 is TGTGCCAGCAGTTTGGGGCTAGCGGGGAGATTCTCCTACGAGCAGTACTTC. It yields the protein CASSLGLAGRFSYEQYF.

The V gene is TRBV6-2 or TRBV6-3, the J gene TRBJ2-7; tentative D call: TRBD1 (5 bases). V was trimmed by 0 bases and J by 4 bases, leaving 10 bases between them. Germline CDR1 reads MNHEY; CDR2 reads SVGEGT. CDR3 length equals 14 residues. The CDR3 DNA reads as TGTGCCAGCAGTTACTCGACCAGGGATTACGAGCAGTACTTC. This encodes CASSYSTRDYEQYF.

The gene calls are TRBV9 and TRBJ2-2; the D gene is possibly TRBD2 (5 bases). The CDR3 is made up of 15 amino acids. In germline, CDR1 is SGDLS, CDR2 YYNGEE. V shed 3 bases and J shed 6 bases, with 15 bases lying between them. The CDR3 DNA follows: TGTGCCAGCAGCGATCCCCGGGGATCGGCCGGGGAGCTGTTTTTT. Residues: CASSDPRGSAGELFF.

The table lists this clone with a count of one. J is TRBJ2-1 and V is TRBV7-2; 9 positions agree with TRBD2. Germline CDR1 is SGHTA and CDR2 is FQGNSA. V trimming: 1 base; J trimming: 4 bases; junction bases outside the gene matches: 5. This CDR3 comprises 16 residues. The CDR3 bases are TGTGCCAGCAGCTTAGATGCTAGCGGGGCGTACAATGAGCAGTTCTTC. It translates to CASSLDASGAYNEQFF.

The chain joins TRBV2 to TRBJ1-4; tentatively, D is TRBD1 (6 bases). Germline V gene data show CDR1 as SNHLY and CDR2 as FYNNEI. The V and J ends lost 10 bases and 10 bases respectively, with 22 bases between them. There are 14 residues in the CDR3. The CDR3 coding sequence is TGTGCCACCCAGCAGACCGGCCTAGGGGGAAAACTGTTTTTT. It is translated as CATQQTGLGGKLFF.

The chain combines TRBV12-3 or TRBV12-4 with TRBJ1-2; unclear D gene. With 2 bases removed from V and 9 bases from J, the gap between germline ends came to 10 bases. The CDR3 is made up of 12 amino acids. CDR3 DNA sequence: TGTGCCAGCAGTTTATCACAGATTAGCTACACCTTC. Translation gives CASSLSQISYTF.

CDR3 sequence (DNA): TGTGCCAGCAGCTTAGGACAGCTCAATCAGCCCCAGCATTTT. Protein product: CASSLGQLNQPQHF. The J gene is TRBJ1-5, the V gene TRBV7-9, with D possibly matching TRBD1 (5 bases). CDR3 length: 14 amino acids. V gave up 1 base and J gave up 3 bases, with 7 bases separating them. Looked up from germline, CDR1 is SEHNR and CDR2 is FQNEAQ (reference sequence).

This clone was detected once. The chain couples TRBV20-1 to TRBJ2-3; a weak D match, TRBD1 (5 bases). V was cut by 4 bases and J by 12 bases, with 14 bases left in between. Germline V CDR1 and CDR2: DFQATT, SNEGSKA (reference sequence). This CDR3 is 11 amino acids long. Here the CDR3 DNA reads TGCAGTGCTAAAATCCAGCAGGGTCAGTATTTT. Its translation: CSAKIQQGQYF.

The chain carries TRBV7-2 and TRBJ2-1; no clear D gene. The V and J ends lost 3 bases and 7 bases respectively, with 7 bases between them. CDR3 size: 12 residues. Germline V gene sequence: CDR1 SGHTA, CDR2 FQGNSA. The CDR3 nucleotides are TGTGCCAGCAGCTTCCCTAGAAATGAGCAGTTCTTC. As protein: CASSFPRNEQFF. Complete variable domain (other parts from reference TRBV7-2 and TRBJ2-1): GAGVSQSPSNKVTEKGKDVELRCDPISGHTALYWYRQSLGQGLEFLIYFQGNSAPDKSGLPSDRFSAERTGGSVSTLTIQRTQQEDSAVYLCASSFPRNEQFFGPGTRLTVL.

Only a few counts were recorded for this clone. V gene TRBV14 combines with J gene TRBJ1-5; TRBD1 agrees at 7 bases. The CDR3 contains 20 residues. Germline values: CDR1 SGHDN, CDR2 FVKESK. The ends lost 1 base at V and 4 bases at J; junction bases unmatched: 19. The CDR3 here is CASSQAPLRQDLRGNQPQHF. The CDR3 DNA follows: TGTGCCAGCAGCCAAGCCCCCTTACGACAGGATCTCAGGGGGAATCAGCCCCAGCATTTT.

The V gene is TRBV10-1, the J gene TRBJ1-1, with 8 nucleotides matching TRBD1. Germline CDR1 and CDR2: WNHNN and SYGVQD (reference sequence). This CDR3 contains 17 residues. V gave up 5 bases and J gave up 1 base; unmatched junction bases: 12. CDR3 loop: CASSPSGGSFGNTEAFF. For the CDR3, the DNA is TGCGCCAGCAGTCCCTCAGGGGGCTCCTTCGGGAACACTGAAGCTTTCTTT.

The genes are TRBV7-9 and TRBJ2-3; tentative D call: TRBD1 (6 bases). CDR1 and CDR2 from the germline V gene are SEHNR and FQNEAQ (reference sequence). The CDR3 has 15 residues. Trimming pared 1 base from V and 5 bases from J, leaving 13 bases between. The CDR3 DNA is TGTGCCAGCAGCTTAGGCCAGGGGCCCGGAGATACGCAGTATTTT. Amino acid sequence: CASSLGQGPGDTQYF.

The CDR3 DNA reads as TGTGCCAGCAGCCCCGGACGAGGGAGGAATAATTCACCCCTCCACTTT. Protein: CASSPGRGRNNSPLHF. This chain links TRBV11-2 with TRBJ1-6; the D is unclear. The germline V gene has CDR1 SGHAT and CDR2 FQNNGV. This CDR3 region has 16 residues. Trimming stripped 5 bases from V and 5 bases from J, with 16 bases between.

This clone was detected only a few times. The chain couples TRBV5-1 to TRBJ1-6; 8 bases are a match to TRBD1. CDR1 and CDR2 from the germline V gene are SGHRS and YFSETQ. The CDR3 loop spans 15 amino acids. V dropped 5 bases and J dropped 5; count of bases not matched to a gene: 6. The CDR3 reads CASSLQGGDNSPLHF. In DNA form, the CDR3 reads TGCGCCAGCAGTCTACAGGGGGGAGATAATTCACCCCTCCACTTT.